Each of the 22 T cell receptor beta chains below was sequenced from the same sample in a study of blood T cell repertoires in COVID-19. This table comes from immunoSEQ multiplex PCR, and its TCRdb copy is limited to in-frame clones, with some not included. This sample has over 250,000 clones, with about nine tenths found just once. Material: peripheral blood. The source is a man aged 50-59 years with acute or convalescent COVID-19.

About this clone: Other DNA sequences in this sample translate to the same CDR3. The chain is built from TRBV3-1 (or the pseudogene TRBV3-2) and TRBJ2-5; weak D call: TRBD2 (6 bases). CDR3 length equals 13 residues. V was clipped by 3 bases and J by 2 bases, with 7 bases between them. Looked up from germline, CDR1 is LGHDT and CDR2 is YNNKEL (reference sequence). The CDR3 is CASSQGGQETQYF. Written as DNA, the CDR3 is TGTGCCAGCAGCCAGGGGGGTCAAGAGACCCAGTACTTC.

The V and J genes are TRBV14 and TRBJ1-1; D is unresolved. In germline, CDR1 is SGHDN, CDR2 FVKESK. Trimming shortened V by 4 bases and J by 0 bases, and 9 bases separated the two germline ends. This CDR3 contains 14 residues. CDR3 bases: TGTGCCAGCAGCCTACAACAGTTGAACACTGAAGCTTTCTTT. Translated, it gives CASSLQQLNTEAFF.

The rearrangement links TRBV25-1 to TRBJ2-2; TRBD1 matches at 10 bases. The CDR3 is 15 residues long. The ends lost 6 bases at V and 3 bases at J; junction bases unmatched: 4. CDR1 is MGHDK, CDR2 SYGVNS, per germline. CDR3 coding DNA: TGTGCCAGCAGGTGGACAGGGGGGGACACCGGGGAGCTGTTTTTT. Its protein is CASRWTGGDTGELFF.

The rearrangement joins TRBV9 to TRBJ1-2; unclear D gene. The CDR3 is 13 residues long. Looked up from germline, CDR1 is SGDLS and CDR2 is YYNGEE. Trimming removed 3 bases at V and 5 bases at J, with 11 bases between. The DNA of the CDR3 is TGTGCCAGCAGCGCCCGAGGGCGTTATGGCTACACCTTC. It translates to CASSARGRYGYTF. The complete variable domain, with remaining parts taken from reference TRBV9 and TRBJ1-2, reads DSGVTQTPKHLITATGQRVTLRCSPRSGDLSVYWYQQSLDQGLQFLIQYYNGEERAKGNILERFSAQQFPDLHSELNLSSLELGDSALYFCASSARGRYGYTFGSGTRLTVV.

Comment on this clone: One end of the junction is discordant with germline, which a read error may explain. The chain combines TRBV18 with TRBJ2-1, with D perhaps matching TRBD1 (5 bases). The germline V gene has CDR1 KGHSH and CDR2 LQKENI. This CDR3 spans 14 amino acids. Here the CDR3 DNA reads TGTGCCAGCTCATCACCGTTTATTAGGGGTGAGCAGTTCTTC. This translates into CASSSPFIRGEQFF.

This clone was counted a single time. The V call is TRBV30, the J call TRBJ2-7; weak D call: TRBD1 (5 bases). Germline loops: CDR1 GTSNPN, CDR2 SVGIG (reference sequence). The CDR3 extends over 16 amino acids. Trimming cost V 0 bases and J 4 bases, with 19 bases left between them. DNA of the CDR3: TGTGCCTGGAGTGTATTTTCCGGCAGGGCCTATTACGAGCAGTACTTC. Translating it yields CAWSVFSGRAYYEQYF. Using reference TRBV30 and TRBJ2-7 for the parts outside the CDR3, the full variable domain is SQTIHQWPATLVQPVGSPLSLECTVEGTSNPNLYWYRQAAGRGLQLLFYSVGIGQISSEVPQNLSASRPQDRQFILSSKKLLLSDSGFYLCAWSVFSGRAYYEQYFGPGTRLTVT.

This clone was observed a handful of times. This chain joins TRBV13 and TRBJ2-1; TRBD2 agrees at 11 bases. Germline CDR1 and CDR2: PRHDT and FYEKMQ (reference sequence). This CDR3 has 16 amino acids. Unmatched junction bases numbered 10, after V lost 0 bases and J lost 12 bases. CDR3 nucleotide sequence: TGTGCCAGCAGCTTAGGCCCTACTAGCGGGGGCCAAGGGCAGTTCTTC. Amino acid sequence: CASSLGPTSGGQGQFF.

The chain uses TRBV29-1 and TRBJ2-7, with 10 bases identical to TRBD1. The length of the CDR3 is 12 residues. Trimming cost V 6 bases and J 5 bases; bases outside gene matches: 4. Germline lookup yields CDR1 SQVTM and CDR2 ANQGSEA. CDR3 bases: TGCAGCGTCGGACAGGGGGGAGACGAGCAGTACTTC. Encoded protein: CSVGQGGDEQYF.

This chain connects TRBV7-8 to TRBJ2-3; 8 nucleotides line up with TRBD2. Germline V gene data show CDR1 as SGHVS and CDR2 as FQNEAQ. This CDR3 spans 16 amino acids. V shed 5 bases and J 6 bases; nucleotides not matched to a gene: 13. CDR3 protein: CASSTRHKAGVDTQYF. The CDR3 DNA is TGTGCCAGCAGCACCCGCCACAAAGCGGGGGTGGATACGCAGTATTTT.

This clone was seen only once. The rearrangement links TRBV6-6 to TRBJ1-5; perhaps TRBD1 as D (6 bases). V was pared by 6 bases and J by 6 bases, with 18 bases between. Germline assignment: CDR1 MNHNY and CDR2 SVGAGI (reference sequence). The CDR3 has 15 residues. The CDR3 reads CASSDPTGIVQPQHF. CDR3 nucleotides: TGTGCCAGCAGCGACCCGACAGGCATCGTTCAGCCCCAGCATTTT.

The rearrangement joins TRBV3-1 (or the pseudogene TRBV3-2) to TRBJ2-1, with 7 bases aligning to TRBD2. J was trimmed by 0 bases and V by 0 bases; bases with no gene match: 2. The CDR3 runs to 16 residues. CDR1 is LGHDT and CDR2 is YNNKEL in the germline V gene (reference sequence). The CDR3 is CASSQEGGSSYNEQFF. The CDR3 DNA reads TGTGCCAGCAGCCAAGAGGGCGGGAGCTCCTACAATGAGCAGTTCTTC.

The CDR3 loop is CASAFYRAGASTDTQYF. The CDR3 region has the DNA TGTGCTAGTGCCTTCTACCGCGCGGGAGCTAGCACAGATACGCAGTATTTT. This sequence joins TRBV12-5 and TRBJ2-3, with TRBD2 matching over 7 bases. From germline, CDR1 is LGHNT and CDR2 FRNRAP. The CDR3 is made up of 17 amino acids. The V and J ends lost 7 bases and 0 bases, in that order; junction bases with no gene match: 13.

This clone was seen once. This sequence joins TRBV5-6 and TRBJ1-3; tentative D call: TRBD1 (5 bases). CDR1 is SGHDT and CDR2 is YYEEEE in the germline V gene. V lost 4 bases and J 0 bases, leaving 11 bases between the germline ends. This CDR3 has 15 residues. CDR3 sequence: CASSGPGNSGNTIYF. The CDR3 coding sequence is TGTGCCAGCAGCGGGCCAGGGAACTCTGGAAACACCATATATTTT. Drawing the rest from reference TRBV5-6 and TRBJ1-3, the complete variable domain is DAGVTQSPTHLIKTRGQQVTLRCSPKSGHDTVSWYQQALGQGPQFIFQYYEEEERQRGNFPDRFSGHQFPNYSSELNVNALLLGDSALYLCASSGPGNSGNTIYFGEGSWLTVV.

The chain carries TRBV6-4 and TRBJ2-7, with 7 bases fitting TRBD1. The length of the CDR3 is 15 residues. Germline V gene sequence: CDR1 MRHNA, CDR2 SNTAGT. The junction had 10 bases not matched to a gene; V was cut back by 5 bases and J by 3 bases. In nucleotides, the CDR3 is TGTGCCAGCAGTCGACAGGGTTCGCCTAGCTACGAGCAGTACTTC. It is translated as CASSRQGSPSYEQYF.

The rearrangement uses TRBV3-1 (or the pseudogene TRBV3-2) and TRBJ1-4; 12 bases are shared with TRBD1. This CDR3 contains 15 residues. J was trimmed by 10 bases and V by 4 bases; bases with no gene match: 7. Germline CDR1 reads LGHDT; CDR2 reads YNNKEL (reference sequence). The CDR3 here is CASSPWDRGQAKLFF. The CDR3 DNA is TGTGCCAGCAGCCCCTGGGACAGGGGGCAAGCAAAACTGTTTTTT.

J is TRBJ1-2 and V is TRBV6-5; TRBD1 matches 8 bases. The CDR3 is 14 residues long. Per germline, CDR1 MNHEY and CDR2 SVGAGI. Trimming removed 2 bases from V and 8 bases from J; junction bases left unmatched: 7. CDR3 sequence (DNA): TGTGCCAGCAGTTACGCGACAGGGGTTGGGGGCTACACCTTC. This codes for CASSYATGVGGYTF.

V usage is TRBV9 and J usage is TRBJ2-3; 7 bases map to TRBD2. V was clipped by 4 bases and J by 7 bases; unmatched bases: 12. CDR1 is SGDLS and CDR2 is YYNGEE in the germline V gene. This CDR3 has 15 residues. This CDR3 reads CASSLAGLDTHTQYF. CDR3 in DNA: TGTGCCAGCAGCCTTGCCGGACTAGACACTCATACGCAGTATTTT.

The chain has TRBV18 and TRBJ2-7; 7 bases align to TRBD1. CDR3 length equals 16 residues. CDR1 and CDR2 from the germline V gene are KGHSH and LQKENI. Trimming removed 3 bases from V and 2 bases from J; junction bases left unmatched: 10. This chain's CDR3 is CASSPNPGQFTYEQYF. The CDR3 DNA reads TGTGCCAGCTCACCGAATCCGGGACAGTTTACCTACGAGCAGTACTTC.

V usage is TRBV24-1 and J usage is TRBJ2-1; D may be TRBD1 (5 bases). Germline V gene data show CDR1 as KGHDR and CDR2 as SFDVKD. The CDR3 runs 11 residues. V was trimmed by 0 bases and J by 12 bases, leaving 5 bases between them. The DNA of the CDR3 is TGTGCCACCAGTGATTTGCAGGGGCAGTTCTTC. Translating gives CATSDLQGQFF.

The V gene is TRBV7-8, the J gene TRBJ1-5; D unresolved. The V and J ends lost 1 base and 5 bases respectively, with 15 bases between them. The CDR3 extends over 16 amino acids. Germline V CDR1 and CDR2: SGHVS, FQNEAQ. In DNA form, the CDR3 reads TGTGCCAGCAGCTTAGGGGTTCGGGTTAACTATCAGCCCCAGCATTTT. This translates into CASSLGVRVNYQPQHF.

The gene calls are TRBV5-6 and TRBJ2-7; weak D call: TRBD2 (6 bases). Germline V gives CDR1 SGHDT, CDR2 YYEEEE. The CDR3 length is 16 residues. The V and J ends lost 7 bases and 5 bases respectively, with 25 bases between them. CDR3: CASALAGWGVGDEQYF. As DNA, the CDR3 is TGTGCCAGCGCCTTAGCCGGCTGGGGGGTTGGGGACGAGCAGTACTTC.

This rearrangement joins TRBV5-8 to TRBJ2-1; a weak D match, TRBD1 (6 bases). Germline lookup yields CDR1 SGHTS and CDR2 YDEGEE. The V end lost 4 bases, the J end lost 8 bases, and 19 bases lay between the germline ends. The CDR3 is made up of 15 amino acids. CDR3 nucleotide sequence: TGTGCCAGCAGCGTCGGACAGCAGCTTTGGGATGAGCAGTTCTTC. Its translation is CASSVGQQLWDEQFF.